This passage covers 30 T cell receptor beta chains from one sample sequenced in a study of cytomegalovirus exposure and HLA in healthy donors (dated by TCRdb to the late 2010s). Library preparation used the immunoSEQ multiplex PCR assay. The multiplex PCR relied on a mix of 60 forward primers for TCR Vbeta segments and 13 reverse primers for TCR Jbeta segments. TCRdb provides this immuneACCESS table in a form limited to in-frame rearrangements. Some clones are lacking; in checked studies, under half of them reflect an unresolved V gene, and why the rest are absent is not known. This sample gives about 73,000 clones in total; around three quarters of them show up just once. 0.8% to 1.1% of the sample is in the top ten clones. The source material was PBMCs. These receptor sequences come from a male donor in good health and CMV-seronegative.

The CDR3 loop reads CASSPGSISSYEQYF. The CDR3 DNA sequence: TGCGCCAGCAGTCCCGGTTCCATTAGCTCCTACGAGCAGTACTTC. V and J are TRBV5-1 and TRBJ2-5; D is uncertain. The J call is uncertain, as TRBJ2-7 better fits the DNA end. This CDR3 contains 15 residues. Germline lookup yields CDR1 SGHRS and CDR2 YFSETQ.

The chain joins TRBV6-5 to TRBJ2-3; TRBD2 matches at 9 bases. Losses at the gene ends were 3 bases for V and 3 bases for J; bases not matched to a gene: 4. CDR3 length: 15 residues. Germline V gene sequence: CDR1 MNHEY, CDR2 SVGAGI. The CDR3 bases are TGTGCCAGCAGTTATTTTGCGGGAGGGACAGATACGCAGTATTTT. Translation gives CASSYFAGGTDTQYF.

This clone was seen only once. The J gene is TRBJ2-1, the V gene TRBV19; D is perhaps TRBD1 (5 bases). This CDR3 has 14 residues. The germline V gene encodes CDR1 LNHDA and CDR2 SQIVND (reference sequence). The V end lost 2 bases, the J end lost 3 bases, and 8 bases lay between the germline ends. The CDR3 sequence is CASSISGHYNEQFF. The CDR3 nucleotides read TGTGCCAGTAGTATATCAGGACACTACAATGAGCAGTTCTTC.

The chain is built from TRBV4-2 and TRBJ1-1; perhaps TRBD1 as D (6 bases). Germline CDR1 is LGHNA and CDR2 is YNFKEQ. CDR3 length: 16 amino acids. V was trimmed by 5 bases and J by 0 bases, leaving 16 bases between them. The CDR3 sequence is CASSLSYGTMNTEAFF. CDR3 DNA: TGTGCCAGCAGCTTGAGTTATGGGACAATGAACACTGAAGCTTTCTTT.

The chain is built from TRBV5-1 and TRBJ2-5; maybe TRBD2 (6 bases). V was shortened by 1 base and J by 4 bases, with 8 bases between the two germline ends. The germline V gene has CDR1 SGHRS and CDR2 YFSETQ. The CDR3 covers 13 residues. The chain's CDR3 is CASSLMGGETQYF. CDR3 bases: TGCGCCAGCAGCTTGATGGGGGGAGAGACCCAGTACTTC.

V is TRBV6-5 and J is TRBJ1-6, with unresolved D. The germline gives CDR1 MNHEY, CDR2 SVGAGI. Trimming took 2 bases from V and 3 from J, leaving 8 bases between them. This CDR3 spans 15 amino acids. CDR3 residues: CASSYTVSYNSPLHF. Here the CDR3 DNA reads TGTGCCAGCAGTTACACGGTTAGCTATAATTCACCCCTCCACTTT.

V gene TRBV19 combines with J gene TRBJ1-2; 8 bases match TRBD1. With V trimmed by 3 bases and J by 4 bases, 4 bases remained unmatched. CDR3 length equals 14 residues. Germline CDR1 is LNHDA and CDR2 is SQIVND (reference sequence). The CDR3 DNA follows: TGTGCCAGTAGTATTCGGCAGGGGGCCTATGGCTACACCTTC. It specifies CASSIRQGAYGYTF.

The V call is TRBV30, the J call TRBJ2-1; D possibly corresponds to TRBD2 (6 bases). Trimming left V 5 bases short and J 2 bases short, with 25 bases between. CDR1 and CDR2 (germline): GTSNPN, SVGIG (reference sequence). This CDR3 spans 18 amino acids. CDR3 residues: CAWLCILRGDSAYNEQFF. The CDR3 bases are TGTGCCTGGCTGTGCATTTTAAGAGGGGACTCCGCCTACAATGAGCAGTTCTTC.

This chain connects TRBV7-2 to TRBJ1-1, with a possible D match to TRBD1 (6 bases). CDR3 size: 16 residues. Germline V gives CDR1 SGHTA, CDR2 FQGNSA. V shed 5 bases and J shed 6 bases, with 22 bases lying between them. CDR3: CASSLSPWGRGAEAFF. Here the CDR3 DNA reads TGTGCCAGCAGCCTTAGCCCTTGGGGGCGCGGCGCTGAAGCTTTCTTT.

This clone turned up a few times. V gene TRBV18 combines with J gene TRBJ2-3; TRBD1 matches at 8 bases. CDR3 length: 14 residues. Germline V CDR1 and CDR2: KGHSH, LQKENI. CDR3 sequence: CAALENRGTDTQYF. DNA for the CDR3: TGTGCAGCCCTAGAGAACAGGGGGACAGATACGCAGTATTTT.

The chain couples TRBV7-8 to TRBJ2-7, with TRBD2 identical over 13 bases. CDR1 and CDR2 from the germline V gene are SGHVS and FQNEAQ. Germline trimming cut 6 bases from V and 2 bases from J; bases unmatched to any gene: 7. The CDR3 runs 16 residues. CDR3 nucleotides: TGTGCCAGCAGTAACAGACTAGCGGGGGGCACCTACGAGCAGTACTTC. It translates to CASSNRLAGGTYEQYF.

The chain joins TRBV7-9 to TRBJ2-7, with D unclear. The V and J ends lost 2 bases and 6 bases respectively, with 14 bases between them. The CDR3 contains 14 residues. Germline V lookup: CDR1 SEHNR, CDR2 FQNEAQ (reference sequence). CDR3 protein: CASSLPNLRGEQYF. In DNA, the CDR3 is TGTGCCAGCAGCTTACCAAACCTCCGCGGCGAGCAGTACTTC.

For this clone: At the DNA level, this CDR3 is encoded by other sequences in the same sample as well. The J gene is TRBJ1-5, the V gene TRBV2; 7 nucleotides agree with TRBD1. The trim removed 6 bases at V and 3 bases at J, leaving 5 bases unmatched. The germline V gene encodes CDR1 SNHLY and CDR2 FYNNEI. This CDR3 has 14 amino acids. The CDR3 reads CASRGTAINQPQHF. CDR3 in DNA: TGTGCCAGCAGAGGGACAGCAATCAATCAGCCCCAGCATTTT.

The chain uses TRBV6-5 and TRBJ1-1; D is possibly TRBD1 (6 bases). The CDR3 has 13 amino acids. V was cut by 6 bases and J by 7 bases, with 15 bases left in between. Germline assignment: CDR1 MNHEY and CDR2 SVGAGI. CDR3 in DNA: TGTGCCAGCAGGTACAGGGAAGGGGGTGAAGCTTTCTTT. This gives the protein CASRYREGGEAFF.

The V call is TRBV19, the J call TRBJ1-3, with 8 bases fitting TRBD1. V trimming: 3 bases; J trimming: 0 bases; junction bases outside the gene matches: 4. Germline-derived CDR1 and CDR2 are LNHDA and SQIVND (reference sequence). The CDR3 runs to 16 residues. CDR3 protein: CASSIGDRISGNTIYF. In DNA form, the CDR3 reads TGTGCCAGTAGTATCGGGGACAGGATCTCTGGAAACACCATATATTTT.

The chain recombines TRBV30 with TRBJ2-1; 9 positions match TRBD2. Germline CDR1 and CDR2: GTSNPN and SVGIG (reference sequence). Trimming removed 3 bases from V and 9 bases from J; junction bases left unmatched: 12. There are 15 residues in the CDR3. CDR3 sequence reads: CAWSNFQREVGEQFF. The CDR3 nucleotides read TGTGCCTGGAGCAATTTCCAGCGGGAGGTTGGTGAGCAGTTCTTC.

This clone was seen a handful of times. The chain links TRBV7-9 to TRBJ2-5; D might be TRBD1 (5 bases). Germline-derived CDR1 and CDR2 are SEHNR and FQNEAQ (reference sequence). The CDR3 totals 15 residues. The V end lost 5 bases, the J end lost 2 bases, and 15 bases lay between the germline ends. The CDR3 coding sequence is TGTGCCAGCAGCCTCCTCGTGGGGCAGCAAGAGACCCAGTACTTC. Translated, it gives CASSLLVGQQETQYF.

Regarding this clone: Sequence at one end of the junction differs from germline and may be a read error. The chain uses TRBV7-2 and TRBJ1-5; D remains ambiguous. CDR1 is SGHTA and CDR2 is FQGNSA in the germline V gene. This CDR3 spans 13 amino acids. The CDR3 reads CASSLSIHVPQNF. CDR3 sequence (DNA): TGTGCCAGCAGCTTATCGATCCATGTGCCCCAGAATTTT.

The rearrangement uses TRBV4-1 and TRBJ2-1; D may be TRBD1 (6 bases). This CDR3 has 19 residues. Trimming shortened V by 0 bases and J by 8 bases, and 26 bases separated the two germline ends. The germline gives CDR1 MGHRA, CDR2 YSYEKL. For the CDR3, the DNA is TGCGCCAGCAGCCAAGATTCGAGACGACTAACAGGGTTCGGGGATGAGCAGTTCTTC. It yields the protein CASSQDSRRLTGFGDEQFF.

A few counts support this clone. Other DNA sequences from this sample encode an identical CDR3 as well. DNA for the CDR3: TGTGCCAGCAGCTTAATGGGGCCGGGCACTGAAGCTTTCTTT. Protein: CASSLMGPGTEAFF. The chain links TRBV7-3 to TRBJ1-1, with D possibly being TRBD1 (5 bases). V lost 1 base and J lost 4, with 10 bases in between. Germline CDR1 and CDR2: SGHTA and FQGTGA. The length of the CDR3 is 14 residues.

This clone occurred once. The chain employs TRBV7-3 and TRBJ2-6; D is uncertain. The germline V gene has CDR1 SGHTA and CDR2 FQGTGA. The CDR3 has 16 residues. V was pared by 4 bases and J by 0 bases, with 10 bases between. The CDR3 region has the DNA TGTGCCAGCAGCTCCTCTGTGAGCTCTGGGGCCAACGTCCTGACTTTC. As protein: CASSSSVSSGANVLTF.

The table lists this clone with a count of one. The rearrangement uses TRBV10-3 and TRBJ2-1; 9 nucleotides match TRBD2. CDR1 ENHRY and CDR2 SYGVKD come from the germline V gene. V shed 10 bases and J 8 bases; nucleotides not matched to a gene: 12. This CDR3 contains 14 residues. The CDR3 coding sequence is TGTGCCACCGGCGGGGCTAGCGGGACCGATGAGCAGTTCTTC. It codes for CATGGASGTDEQFF.

The rearrangement joins TRBV5-4 to TRBJ2-1; TRBD2 is a possible D gene (7 bases). Germline V gene lookup returns CDR1 SGHNT and CDR2 YYREEE (reference sequence). This CDR3 region has 13 residues. The ends were cut back, 1 base at V and 7 bases at J, with 9 bases in the middle. The CDR3 here is CASSLRGGNEQFF. The DNA of the CDR3 is TGTGCCAGCAGCTTGAGGGGGGGAAATGAGCAGTTCTTC.

A single count supports this clone. The chain employs TRBV19 and TRBJ1-1; 10 bases line up with TRBD1. The CDR3 is 17 amino acids. The V gene end was trimmed by 1 base and the J gene end by 6 bases; junction bases not matched to a gene: 11. Germline assignment: CDR1 LNHDA and CDR2 SQIVND (reference sequence). The CDR3 region is CASSIARDRGYGAEAFF. In DNA form, the CDR3 reads TGTGCCAGTAGTATAGCCCGGGACAGGGGTTATGGCGCTGAAGCTTTCTTT.

Concerning this clone: An end of the junction differs from the germline gene, which may be a read error. V and J are TRBV7-8 and TRBJ1-2, with unresolved D. The CDR3 sequence is 15 residues long. Germline CDR1 is SGHVS and CDR2 is FQNEAQ. The CDR3 region has the DNA TGTGCCAGCAGCCCACACGTCCCGGTTGGAGATGGCTACCCCTTC. This encodes CASSPHVPVGDGYPF. Supplemented by reference TRBV7-8 and TRBJ1-2, the full variable domain reads GAGVSQSPRYKVAKRGQDVALRCDPISGHVSLFWYQQALGQGPEFLTYFQNEAQLDKSGLPSDRFFAERPEGSVSTLKIQRTQQEDSAVYLCASSPHVPVGDGYPFGSGTRLTVV.

V is TRBV7-8 and J is TRBJ2-5; TRBD2 agrees at 9 bases. Trimming at V came to 2 bases and at J to 3 bases, leaving 7 bases not matched to a gene. CDR1 and CDR2 (germline): SGHVS, FQNEAQ. The CDR3 loop spans 16 amino acids. The CDR3 sequence: CASSLLSGRGKETQYF. In DNA form, the CDR3 reads TGTGCCAGCAGCTTACTTAGCGGGAGAGGAAAAGAGACCCAGTACTTC.

The V gene is TRBV7-2, the J gene TRBJ1-6, with D possibly matching TRBD1 (5 bases). Between the trimmed V and J ends, which lost 2 bases and 4 bases, there was a span of 6 bases. The V gene's germline CDR1 is SGHTA and CDR2 FQGNSA. The length of the CDR3 is 14 residues. The CDR3 DNA reads TGTGCCAGCAGCTTACCAGGGTATAATTCACCCCTCCACTTT. It codes for CASSLPGYNSPLHF. Drawing the rest from reference TRBV7-2 and TRBJ1-6, the complete variable domain is GAGVSQSPSNKVTEKGKDVELRCDPISGHTALYWYRQSLGQGLEFLIYFQGNSAPDKSGLPSDRFSAERTGGSVSTLTIQRTQQEDSAVYLCASSLPGYNSPLHFGNGTRLTVT.

The V gene is TRBV2, the J gene TRBJ1-4; D unresolved. CDR3 length: 12 amino acids. The V and J ends lost 7 bases and 5 bases respectively, with 8 bases between them. Per germline, CDR1 SNHLY and CDR2 FYNNEI. CDR3: CASTGSNEKLFF. In nucleotides, the CDR3 is TGTGCCAGCACCGGGTCCAATGAAAAACTGTTTTTT. Full variable domain (rest looked up from reference TRBV2 and TRBJ1-4): EPEVTQTPSHQVTQMGQEVILRCVPISNHLYFYWYRQILGQKVEFLVSFYNNEISEKSEIFDDQFSVERPDGSNFTLKIRSTKLEDSAMYFCASTGSNEKLFFGSGTQLSVL.

The genes are TRBV5-1 and TRBJ2-1; TRBD2 aligns across 9 bases. J lost 8 bases, V lost 4 bases, and 10 bases had no gene match. This CDR3 comprises 15 residues. Germline V lookup: CDR1 SGHRS, CDR2 YFSETQ. The CDR3, as DNA: TGCGCCAGCAGCCCGGGACTAGCAAGTATCTATGAGCAGTTCTTC. Its translation: CASSPGLASIYEQFF.

This clone was seen a single time. V is TRBV6-1 and J is TRBJ2-5; no clear D gene. The length of the CDR3 is 14 residues. Looked up from germline, CDR1 is MNHNS and CDR2 is SASEGT. Between the trimmed V and J ends, which lost 7 bases and 4 bases, there was a span of 16 bases. This chain's CDR3 is CASTWITSGETQYF. In DNA, the CDR3 is TGTGCCAGCACCTGGATTACTTCGGGAGAGACCCAGTACTTC.